These 18 T cell receptor beta chains were all obtained from the same sample, sequenced in a study of blood T cell repertoires in COVID-19. Assay used: immunoSEQ multiplex PCR; TCRdb lists only in-frame clones, some missing. The sample has under 200,000 clones; approximately 88% are singletons. The sequencing sample was made of PBMCs or T cells enriched from blood (not recorded which). The receptors were sampled from a woman between 55 and 75 years old who had recovered from COVID-19.

The V gene is TRBV10-3, the J gene TRBJ1-2; TRBD1 agrees at 10 bases. The CDR3 has 14 amino acids. The germline V gene has CDR1 ENHRY and CDR2 SYGVKD. The ends lost 6 bases at V and 4 bases at J; junction bases unmatched: 5. CDR3 bases: TGTGCCATCAGAGCGGACAGGGGGGCCTATGGCTACACCTTC. Its translation: CAIRADRGAYGYTF.

V is TRBV28 and J is TRBJ2-7; TRBD1 is a possible D gene (5 bases). Trimming took 3 bases from V and 0 from J, leaving 18 bases between them. CDR1 and CDR2 from the germline V gene are MDHEN and SYDVKM. This CDR3 is built from 17 residues. The CDR3, as DNA: TGTGCCAGCAGTTTGGGCAGGGTGGGGCCTAACTCCTACGAGCAGTACTTC. Its protein is CASSLGRVGPNSYEQYF.

This chain connects TRBV5-4 to TRBJ2-7; D is perhaps TRBD2 (6 bases). The CDR3 has 15 amino acids. V lost 5 bases to trimming and J lost 2 bases, with 17 bases between them. The germline CDR1 and CDR2 sequences are SGHNT and YYREEE (reference sequence). In nucleotides, the CDR3 is TGTGCCAGCAGAACCTCGGGAGCAGCGGCCTACGAGCAGTACTTC. Translation: CASRTSGAAAYEQYF.

This rearrangement joins TRBV18 to TRBJ1-2, with D tentatively TRBD1 (6 bases). The CDR3 is made up of 14 amino acids. The germline V gene encodes CDR1 KGHSH and CDR2 LQKENI. Trimming shortened V by 4 bases and J by 8 bases, and 17 bases separated the two germline ends. The CDR3 loop reads CASSLQGALDGYTF. CDR3 coding DNA: TGTGCCAGCTCACTACAGGGCGCCCTGGACGGCTACACCTTC.

The rearrangement uses TRBV28 and TRBJ2-4; D ambiguous. Germline-derived CDR1 and CDR2 are MDHEN and SYDVKM. Trimming took off 8 bases at V and 0 bases at J, with 14 bases between the two ends. This CDR3 region has 15 residues. The CDR3 bases are TGTGCCAGCGGGCATGGGTTACTAGCCAAAAACATTCAGTACTTC. Translating gives CASGHGLLAKNIQYF.

This rearrangement joins TRBV6-5 to TRBJ1-1, with a possible D match to TRBD1 (5 bases). The CDR3 totals 14 residues. Per germline, CDR1 MNHEY and CDR2 SVGAGI. Trimming shortened V by 3 bases and J by 2 bases, and 10 bases separated the two germline ends. The CDR3 bases are TGTGCCAGCAGTTATACCGACAGAAACACTGAAGCTTTCTTT. Amino acids: CASSYTDRNTEAFF.

The V call is TRBV5-1, the J call TRBJ2-7, with D tentatively TRBD1 (6 bases). V lost 5 bases, J lost 7 bases, and 22 bases lay in between. The germline V gene encodes CDR1 SGHRS and CDR2 YFSETQ. This CDR3 has 15 residues. This CDR3 reads CASRLKPDPQGEQYF. As DNA, the CDR3 is TGCGCCAGCAGACTAAAACCGGACCCTCAGGGGGAGCAGTACTTC.

V usage is TRBV6-5 and J usage is TRBJ2-3, with unresolved D. The germline gives CDR1 MNHEY, CDR2 SVGAGI. V lost 6 bases, J lost 6 bases, and 10 bases lay in between. This CDR3 spans 12 amino acids. The CDR3 DNA sequence: TGTGCCAGCAGGACTTCAATGGATACGCAGTATTTT. This sequence encodes CASRTSMDTQYF.

The chain is built from TRBV7-9 and TRBJ1-1; 7 nucleotides line up with TRBD1. In germline, CDR1 is SEHNR, CDR2 FQNEAQ (reference sequence). V lost 4 bases to trimming and J lost 3 bases; unmatched junction nucleotides: 5. CDR3 length: 14 residues. CDR3 sequence (DNA): TGTGCCAGCAGCTATGAGGGGGCCTACACTGAAGCTTTCTTT. Protein: CASSYEGAYTEAFF.

V is TRBV5-1 and J is TRBJ2-4; 7 positions match TRBD1. The CDR3 is 15 residues long. Trimming cost V 6 bases and J 6 bases; bases outside gene matches: 12. Germline CDR1 and CDR2: SGHRS and YFSETQ. The CDR3 coding sequence is TGCGCCAGCACTCCGGGACAGACCACAGGAAACATTCAGTACTTC. It yields the protein CASTPGQTTGNIQYF.

The J gene is TRBJ2-5, the V gene TRBV10-2; D not certain. The V end lost 0 bases, the J end lost 7 bases, and 15 bases lay between the germline ends. The CDR3 loop spans 15 amino acids. From germline, CDR1 is WSHSY and CDR2 SAAADI. CDR3 region: CASSESNLVGGTQYF. CDR3 bases: TGCGCCAGCAGTGAGTCGAATCTAGTGGGTGGGACCCAGTACTTC.

The chain carries TRBV5-5 and TRBJ1-5; D is unresolved. Germline V gene sequence: CDR1 SGHKS, CDR2 YYEKEE (reference sequence). V lost 4 bases, J lost 0 bases, and 14 bases lay in between. This CDR3 has 16 amino acids. The CDR3 bases are TGTGCCAGCAGCGAACAACCCGACACTAGCAATCAGCCCCAGCATTTT. Amino acid sequence: CASSEQPDTSNQPQHF. The whole variable domain, remainder taken from reference TRBV5-5 and TRBJ1-5, is DAGVTQSPTHLIKTRGQQVTLRCSPISGHKSVSWYQQVLGQGPQFIFQYYEKEERGRGNFPDRFSARQFPNYSSELNVNALLLGDSALYLCASSEQPDTSNQPQHFGDGTRLSIL.

In this sample, this clone turned up once. This chain connects TRBV2 to TRBJ1-1; no definite D call. CDR3 length: 11 residues. V lost 7 bases and J lost 6, with 9 bases in between. Germline V gene lookup returns CDR1 SNHLY and CDR2 FYNNEI. The DNA for the CDR3 is TGTGCCAGCACTGGAGGGTCTGAAGCTTTCTTT. Protein sequence: CASTGGSEAFF.

The J gene is TRBJ2-1, the V gene TRBV28, with 13 bases identical to TRBD2. The CDR3 has 17 residues. V was pared by 4 bases and J by 9 bases, with 12 bases of the junction left unmatched. Germline CDR1 reads MDHEN; CDR2 reads SYDVKM. CDR3 coding DNA: TGTGCCAGCAGTTCCCTCGGGACTAGCGGGATAAAGGGTGAGCAGTTCTTC. This gives the protein CASSSLGTSGIKGEQFF.

The genes are TRBV2 and TRBJ2-3; TRBD1 matches 9 bases. With 5 bases clipped from V and 3 bases from J, the junction kept 6 bases outside the gene matches. Germline loops: CDR1 SNHLY, CDR2 FYNNEI. This CDR3 is 15 amino acids long. CDR3 protein: CASSFTGGKTDTQYF. In nucleotides, the CDR3 is TGTGCCAGCAGTTTTACAGGGGGCAAAACAGATACGCAGTATTTT.

The chain employs TRBV2 and TRBJ1-1, with D possibly being TRBD1 (6 bases). Germline loops: CDR1 SNHLY, CDR2 FYNNEI. With 7 bases removed from V and 3 bases from J, the gap between germline ends came to 15 bases. This CDR3 region has 14 residues. DNA for the CDR3: TGTGCCAGCACCACGGCAGGGGCGGACACTGAAGCTTTCTTT. Translation gives CASTTAGADTEAFF. The full variable domain, rest sourced from reference TRBV2 and TRBJ1-1, is EPEVTQTPSHQVTQMGQEVILRCVPISNHLYFYWYRQILGQKVEFLVSFYNNEISEKSEIFDDQFSVERPDGSNFTLKIRSTKLEDSAMYFCASTTAGADTEAFFGQGTRLTVV.

This chain joins TRBV27 and TRBJ2-3, with TRBD2 identical over 11 bases. The germline V gene has CDR1 MNHEY and CDR2 SMNVEV (reference sequence). Unmatched junction bases numbered 4, after V lost 5 bases and J lost 3 bases. The CDR3 runs 15 residues. As DNA, the CDR3 is TGTGCCAGCAGTACTAGCGGGAGTCAAACAGATACGCAGTATTTT. Its protein product is CASSTSGSQTDTQYF.

The rearrangement uses TRBV11-1 and TRBJ1-4; no clear D gene. V was cut by 5 bases and J by 7 bases, with 14 bases left in between. Per germline, CDR1 SGHAT and CDR2 FQDESV (reference sequence). CDR3 size: 14 residues. The CDR3 loop reads CASSPSGRGEKLFF. The CDR3 coding sequence is TGTGCCAGCAGCCCGTCGGGGAGAGGTGAAAAACTGTTTTTT.